Each of the 7 T cell receptor beta chains below was sequenced from the same sample in a study of human T cells and chemical hapten exposure. One entry per CDR3 protein results from TCRdb running MiXCR on the RACE reads. In the table there are under 120,000 distinct CDR3 sequences, around 10% of which are singletons. Noted time point: patch test 1, 2 weeks after DPC sensitization. Treatment meaning: therapeutic diphenylcyclopropenone sensitization with weekly scalp DPC. The starting material was whole blood, obtained in connection with sensitization to the hapten diphenylcyclopropenone (DPC). These receptors were taken from a middle-aged woman with alopecia areata. Some clones in this sample may be carry-over from other donors' samples.

The chain links TRBV6-2 or TRBV6-3 to TRBJ2-2; possible D gene TRBD2, 5 bases. Germline assignment: CDR1 MNHEY and CDR2 SVGEGT. CDR3 length: 16 residues. The ends were cut back, 4 bases at V and 4 bases at J, with 16 bases in the middle. CDR3 loop: CASSFGRGSGTGELFF. The CDR3 nucleotides read TGTGCCAGCAGTTTTGGCAGAGGGTCGGGCACCGGGGAGCTGTTTTTT.

Only one count was recorded for this clonotype. Relative to the germline gene, one junction end is altered; a read error may explain this. V usage is TRBV5-4 and J usage is TRBJ2-3; D assignment may be TRBD1 or TRBD2 (6 bases each). The CDR3 loop spans 15 amino acids. Germline values: CDR1 SGHNT, CDR2 YYREEE (reference sequence). CDR3 loop: CVSSTGRGRGDTQYF. DNA of the CDR3: TGTGTCAGCAGCACGGGCCGGGGGCGCGGAGATACGCAGTATTTT.

This clonotype was observed a handful of times. The chain is built from TRBV4-1 and TRBJ2-1; 9 nucleotides agree with TRBD2. Germline lookup yields CDR1 MGHRA and CDR2 YSYEKL. V was pared by 0 bases and J by 7 bases, with 7 bases of the junction left unmatched. The CDR3 has 16 amino acids. The CDR3 DNA reads TGCGCCAGCAGCCAAGAGGGTAGCGGGAGAGCGAATGAGCAGTTCTTC. Amino acid sequence: CASSQEGSGRANEQFF.

This chain links TRBV29-1 with TRBJ2-7; no clear D. Germline-derived CDR1 and CDR2 are SQVTM and ANQGSEA. V dropped 5 bases and J dropped 7 bases, with 12 bases sitting between them. This CDR3 has 11 amino acids. CDR3 region: CSVFTVGEQYF. The CDR3 DNA sequence: TGCAGCGTTTTCACGGTTGGGGAGCAGTACTTC.

This sequence joins TRBV7-2 and TRBJ2-2, with 7 bases that match TRBD1. Germline V gives CDR1 SGHTA, CDR2 FQGNSA. This CDR3 has 15 amino acids. The V and J ends lost 5 bases and 4 bases, in that order; junction bases with no gene match: 7. CDR3 amino acids: CASSRDRGGTGELFF. In DNA, the CDR3 is TGTGCCAGCAGCCGGGACAGAGGGGGCACCGGGGAGCTGTTTTTT.

The gene calls are TRBV21-1 and TRBJ2-4; the table names TRBD1, a call not compared with the DNA. TRBV21-1 represents a pseudogene. The CDR3 extends over 20 amino acids. The chain's CDR3 is CASSKEESRGVDGAKNIQYF. The DNA of the CDR3 is TGTGCCAGCAGCAAAGAAGAAAGCAGGGGAGTAGACGGGGCCAAAAACATTCAGTACTTC.

This clonotype was recorded many times. The chain employs TRBV20-1 and TRBJ1-2; a weak D match, TRBD1 (5 bases). CDR1 is DFQATT, CDR2 SNEGSKA, per germline (reference sequence). V lost 0 bases to trimming and J lost 2 bases, with 19 bases between them. This CDR3 has 17 residues. CDR3 protein: CSARDPQALLINYGYTF. The CDR3 DNA sequence: TGCAGTGCTAGAGATCCACAGGCCCTACTTATCAACTATGGCTACACCTTC.